Following are 13 T cell receptor beta chains from one sample sequenced in a study of early T cells in non-severe SARS-CoV-2 infection. From the 5' RACE reads, TCRdb called clonotypes with MiXCR, one entry per CDR3 protein. The sample gives around 40,000 distinct CDR3 sequences, under 8% of which show up once; roughly 6% is in the top ten. Input material: whole blood. These receptor sequences come from an adult who was a healthcare worker with PCR-confirmed SARS-CoV-2 infection or an uninfected control (not recorded which).

About this clonotype: The junction and the germline gene differ at one end; a read error may be behind it. The rearrangement joins TRBV7-2 to TRBJ1-4; possibly TRBD1 for D (5 bases). The CDR3 loop spans 15 amino acids. CDR1 is SGHTA and CDR2 is FQGNSA in the germline V gene. This CDR3 is CVSRPAGTVNEKLFF. The CDR3 bases are TGTGTCAGCAGGCCTGCCGGGACCGTAAATGAAAAACTGTTTTTT.

This clonotype showed up many times. The chain uses TRBV20-1 and TRBJ2-4; weak D call: TRBD2 (6 bases). CDR1 and CDR2 from the germline V gene are DFQATT and SNEGSKA (reference sequence). The V end was cut by 6 bases, the J end by 0 bases, with 12 bases between. CDR3 length: 14 residues. The CDR3, as DNA: TGCAGTGCAAGGGAGGACCTAGCCAAAAACATTCAGTACTTC. Encoded protein: CSAREDLAKNIQYF.

The chain combines TRBV29-1 with TRBJ1-1; D is unclear. Between the trimmed V and J ends, which lost 3 bases and 2 bases, there was a span of 10 bases. CDR3 length equals 13 residues. The germline V gene has CDR1 SQVTM and CDR2 ANQGSEA. For the CDR3, the DNA is TGCAGCGTTGACGAGGGTCAAAACACTGAAGCTTTCTTT. Translating gives CSVDEGQNTEAFF.

The V and J genes are TRBV6-4 and TRBJ2-3; D is perhaps TRBD2 (5 bases). Germline V CDR1 and CDR2: MRHNA, SNTAGT. V gave up 0 bases and J gave up 5 bases, with 6 bases separating them. The length of the CDR3 is 13 residues. CDR3 DNA sequence: TGTGCCAGCAGTGACTCTGGGAGAGATACGCAGTATTTT. Amino acid sequence: CASSDSGRDTQYF.

V and J are TRBV14 and TRBJ2-1; D tentatively fits TRBD1 or TRBD2 (6 bases each). The V end was cut by 3 bases, the J end by 1 base, with 13 bases between. Germline lookup yields CDR1 SGHDN and CDR2 FVKESK. This CDR3 region has 16 residues. The CDR3 loop is CASSHRGRVSYNEQFF. In DNA form, the CDR3 reads TGTGCCAGCAGCCACCGGGGGCGGGTTTCCTACAATGAGCAGTTCTTC.

To note about this clonotype: Just one base apart from a much larger clone, this may be a read error. The chain couples TRBV11-2 to TRBJ2-1, with 9 bases identical to TRBD2. Germline CDR1 and CDR2: SGHAT and FQNNGV. The CDR3 has 17 amino acids. The CDR3 region is CTSRPTNERGRAVEQFF. The CDR3 DNA sequence: TGTACCAGCAGACCCACCAACGAGCGCGGGAGGGCCGTTGAGCAGTTCTTC.

The gene calls are TRBV12-3 or TRBV12-4 and TRBJ2-1, with 8 nucleotides matching TRBD2. The J segment lost 0 bases and the V segment lost 3 bases, leaving 13 bases of the junction unmatched. This CDR3 region has 19 residues. The CDR3 nucleotides are TGTGCCAGCAGTTTCCCCTCTAGGCGGGAGGCCAGCTCCTACAATGAGCAGTTCTTC. Protein: CASSFPSRREASSYNEQFF.

This clonotype was seen many times. The gene calls are TRBV11-2 and TRBJ2-1; TRBD2 aligns across 7 bases. Germline V gene lookup returns CDR1 SGHAT and CDR2 FQNNGV. The CDR3 sequence is 14 residues long. Trimming removed 1 base from V and 6 bases from J; junction bases left unmatched: 3. The chain's CDR3 is CASSLGTRSNEQFF. The CDR3 region has the DNA TGTGCCAGCAGCTTAGGGACTAGGTCCAATGAGCAGTTCTTC.

This clonotype appeared many times. V usage is TRBV20-1 and J usage is TRBJ2-5, with no clear D. Germline CDR1 is DFQATT and CDR2 is SNEGSKA (reference sequence). This CDR3 has 12 amino acids. Trimming took off 5 bases at V and 4 bases at J, with 11 bases between the two ends. The CDR3: CSAVPPGETQYF. The CDR3 DNA reads TGCAGTGCTGTTCCCCCGGGAGAGACCCAGTACTTC.

This clonotype was seen at least ten times. In nucleotides, the CDR3 is TGTGCCAGTAGTAACCGCTCCGGGACAGGGTTTGCTAATGAAAAACTGTTTTTT. Amino acid sequence: CASSNRSGTGFANEKLFF. The J gene is TRBJ1-4, the V gene TRBV19; 9 bases line up with TRBD1. Unmatched junction bases numbered 12, after V lost 4 bases and J lost 3 bases. Looked up from germline, CDR1 is LNHDA and CDR2 is SQIVND (reference sequence). The CDR3 contains 18 residues.

The chain is built from TRBV6-1 and TRBJ2-5; D remains ambiguous. Germline CDR1 is MNHNS and CDR2 is SASEGT. The CDR3 sequence is 15 residues long. The V and J ends lost 1 base and 3 bases respectively, with 12 bases between them. In nucleotides, the CDR3 is TGTGCCAGCAGTGAAGAGTTGGGAAGGAAAGAGACCCAGTACTTC. Amino acids: CASSEELGRKETQYF.

A remark on this clonotype: A read error may explain this, as a much larger clone is one base away. The V and J genes are TRBV5-5 and TRBJ2-7; TRBD1 matches at 8 bases. The junction had 12 bases not matched to a gene; V was cut back by 7 bases and J by 0 bases. Germline-derived CDR1 and CDR2 are SGHKS and YYEKEE (reference sequence). This CDR3 comprises 16 residues. The CDR3 sequence is CASDEVPGQASYEQYF. As DNA, the CDR3 is TGTGCCAGCGACGAAGTTCCGGGACAGGCCTCCTACGAGCAGTACTTC.

The gene calls are TRBV5-1 and TRBJ2-3; the match to TRBD1 covers 8 bases. The CDR3 is 15 residues long. Germline values: CDR1 SGHRS, CDR2 YFSETQ. V trimming: 6 bases; J trimming: 5 bases; junction bases outside the gene matches: 11. In DNA form, the CDR3 reads TGCGCCAGCACAAACCAGGGGGCCAGTGGAGATACGCAGTATTTT. It codes for CASTNQGASGDTQYF.